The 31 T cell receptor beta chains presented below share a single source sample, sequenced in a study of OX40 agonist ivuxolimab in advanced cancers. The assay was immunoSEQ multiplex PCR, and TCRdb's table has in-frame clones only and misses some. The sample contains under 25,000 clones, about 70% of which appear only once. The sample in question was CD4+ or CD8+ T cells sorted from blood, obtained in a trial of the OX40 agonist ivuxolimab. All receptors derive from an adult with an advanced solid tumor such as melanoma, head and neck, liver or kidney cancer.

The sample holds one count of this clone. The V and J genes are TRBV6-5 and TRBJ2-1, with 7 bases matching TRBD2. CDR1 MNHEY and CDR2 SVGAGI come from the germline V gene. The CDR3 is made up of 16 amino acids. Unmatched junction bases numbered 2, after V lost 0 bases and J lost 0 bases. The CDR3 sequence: CASSYSTSYSYNEQFF. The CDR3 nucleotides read TGTGCCAGCAGTTACTCGACTAGCTACTCCTACAATGAGCAGTTCTTC.

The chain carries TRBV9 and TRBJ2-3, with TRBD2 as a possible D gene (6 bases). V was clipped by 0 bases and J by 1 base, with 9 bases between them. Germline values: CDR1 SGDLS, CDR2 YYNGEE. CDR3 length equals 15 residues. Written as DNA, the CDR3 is TGTGCCAGCAGCGTAGAGGCTAGCGGCACAGATACGCAGTATTTT. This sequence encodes CASSVEASGTDTQYF.

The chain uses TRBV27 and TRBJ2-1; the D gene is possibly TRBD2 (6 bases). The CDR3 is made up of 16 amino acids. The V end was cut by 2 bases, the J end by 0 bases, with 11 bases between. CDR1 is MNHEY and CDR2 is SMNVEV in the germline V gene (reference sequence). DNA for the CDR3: TGTGCCAGCAGTTTAGGTCCTAGCGTCTCCTACAATGAGCAGTTCTTC. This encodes CASSLGPSVSYNEQFF.

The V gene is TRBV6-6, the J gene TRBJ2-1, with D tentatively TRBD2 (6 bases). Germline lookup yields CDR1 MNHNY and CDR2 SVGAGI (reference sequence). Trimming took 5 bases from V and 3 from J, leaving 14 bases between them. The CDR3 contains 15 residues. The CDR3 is CASSLSSDYYNEQFF. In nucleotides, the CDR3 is TGTGCCAGCAGTCTTTCCTCGGACTACTACAATGAGCAGTTCTTC.

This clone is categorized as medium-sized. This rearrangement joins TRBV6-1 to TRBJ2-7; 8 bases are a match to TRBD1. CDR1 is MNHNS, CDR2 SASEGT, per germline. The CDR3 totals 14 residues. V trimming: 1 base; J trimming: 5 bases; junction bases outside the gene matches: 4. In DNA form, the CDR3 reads TGTGCCAGCAGTGAAGGACAGGGGTCCAACGAGCAGTACTTC. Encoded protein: CASSEGQGSNEQYF.

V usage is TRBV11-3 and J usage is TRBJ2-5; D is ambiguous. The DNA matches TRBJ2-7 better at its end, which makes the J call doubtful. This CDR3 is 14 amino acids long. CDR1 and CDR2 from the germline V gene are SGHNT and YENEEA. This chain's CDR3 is CASSSDGSLYEQYF. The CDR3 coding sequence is TGTGCCAGCAGCTCCGACGGAAGCCTCTACGAGCAGTACTTC.

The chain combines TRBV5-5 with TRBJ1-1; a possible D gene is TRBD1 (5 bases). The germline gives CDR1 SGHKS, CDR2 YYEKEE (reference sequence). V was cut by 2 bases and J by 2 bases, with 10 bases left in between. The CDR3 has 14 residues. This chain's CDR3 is CASSLQALNTEAFF. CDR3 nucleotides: TGTGCCAGCAGCTTACAGGCCCTCAACACTGAAGCTTTCTTT.

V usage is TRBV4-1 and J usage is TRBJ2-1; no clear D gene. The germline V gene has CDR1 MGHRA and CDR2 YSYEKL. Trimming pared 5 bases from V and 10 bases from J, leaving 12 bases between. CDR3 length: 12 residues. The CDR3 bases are TGCGCCAGCAGCTCACTCTCGCGGGAGCAGTTCTTC. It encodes CASSSLSREQFF.

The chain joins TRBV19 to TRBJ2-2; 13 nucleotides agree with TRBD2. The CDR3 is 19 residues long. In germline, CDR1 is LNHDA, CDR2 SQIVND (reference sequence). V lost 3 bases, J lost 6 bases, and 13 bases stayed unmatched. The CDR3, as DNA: TGTGCCAGTAGTATTCGCCGGACTAGCGGGAGAGCTGCGGCCGGGGAGCTGTTTTTT. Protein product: CASSIRRTSGRAAAGELFF.

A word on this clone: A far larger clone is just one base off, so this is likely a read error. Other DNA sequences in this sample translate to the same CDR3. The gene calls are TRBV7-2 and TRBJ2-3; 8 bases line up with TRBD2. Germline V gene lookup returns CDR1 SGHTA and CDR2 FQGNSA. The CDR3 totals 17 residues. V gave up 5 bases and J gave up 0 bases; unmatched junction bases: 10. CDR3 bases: TGTGCCAGCAGCCAAGAAGGACTAGCCCTCAGCACAGATACGCAGTATTTT. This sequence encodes CASSQEGLALSTDTQYF.

The CDR3, as DNA: TGTGCCAGCAGTTTATCTCCGGGGGTCGACACTGAAGCTTTCTTT. Amino acid sequence: CASSLSPGVDTEAFF. The genes are TRBV27 and TRBJ1-1, with D possibly being TRBD1 (5 bases). Trimming took 0 bases from V and 3 from J, leaving 11 bases between them. Germline CDR1 MNHEY, CDR2 SMNVEV (reference sequence). This CDR3 region has 15 residues.

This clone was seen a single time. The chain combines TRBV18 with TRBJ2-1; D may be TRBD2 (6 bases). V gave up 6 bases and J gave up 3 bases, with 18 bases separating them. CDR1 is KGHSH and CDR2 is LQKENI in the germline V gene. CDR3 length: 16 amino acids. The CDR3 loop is CASSSEGRGVYNEQFF. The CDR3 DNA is TGTGCCAGCTCCTCGGAGGGGAGAGGGGTCTACAATGAGCAGTTCTTC.

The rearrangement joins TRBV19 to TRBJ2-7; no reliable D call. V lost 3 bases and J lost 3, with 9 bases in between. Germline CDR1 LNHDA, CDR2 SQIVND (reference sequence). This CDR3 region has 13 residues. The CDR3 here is CASSIYLSYEQYF. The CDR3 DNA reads TGTGCCAGTAGTATTTATTTGAGCTACGAGCAGTACTTC.

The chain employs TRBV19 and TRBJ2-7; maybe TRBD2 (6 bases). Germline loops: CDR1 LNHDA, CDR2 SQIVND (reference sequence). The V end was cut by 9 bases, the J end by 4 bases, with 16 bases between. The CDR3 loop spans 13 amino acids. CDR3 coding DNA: TGTGCCAGCCAAGCAACGGGGGAGTACGAGCAGTACTTC. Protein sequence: CASQATGEYEQYF.

CDR3 protein: CASSSLPQGTANTGELFF. DNA for the CDR3: TGTGCCAGCAGTTCCCTACCCCAGGGGACTGCGAACACCGGGGAGCTGTTTTTT. The rearrangement links TRBV28 to TRBJ2-2, with D possibly being TRBD1 or TRBD2 (6 bases each). The CDR3 length is 18 residues. CDR1 MDHEN and CDR2 SYDVKM come from the germline V gene. The V gene lost 4 bases and the J gene lost 0 bases, with 18 bases spanning the gap.

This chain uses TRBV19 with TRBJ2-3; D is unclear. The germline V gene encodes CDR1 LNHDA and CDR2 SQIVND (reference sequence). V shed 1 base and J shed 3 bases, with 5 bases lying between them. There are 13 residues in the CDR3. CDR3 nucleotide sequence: TGTGCCAGTAGTATAGTGGATACAGATACGCAGTATTTT. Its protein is CASSIVDTDTQYF.

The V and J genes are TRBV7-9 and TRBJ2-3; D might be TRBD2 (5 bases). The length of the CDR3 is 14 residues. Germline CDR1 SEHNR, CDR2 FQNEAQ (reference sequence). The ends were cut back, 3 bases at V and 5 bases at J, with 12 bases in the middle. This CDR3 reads CASSLRGLGDTQYF. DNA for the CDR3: TGTGCCAGCAGCTTGCGCGGGTTAGGAGATACGCAGTATTTT.

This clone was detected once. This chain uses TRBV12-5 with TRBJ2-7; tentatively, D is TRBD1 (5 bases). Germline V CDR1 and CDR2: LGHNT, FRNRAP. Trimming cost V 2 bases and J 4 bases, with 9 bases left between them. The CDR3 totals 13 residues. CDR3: CASGLTTEYEQYF. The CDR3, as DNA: TGTGCTAGTGGTTTGACGACAGAATACGAGCAGTACTTC.

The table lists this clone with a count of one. CDR3 DNA sequence: TGTGCCAGCAGTTACGGCCTAGCGGGAGGCAATGAGCAGTTCTTC. It is translated as CASSYGLAGGNEQFF. This chain connects TRBV6-5 to TRBJ2-1; 11 bases map to TRBD2. This CDR3 is built from 15 residues. Germline-derived CDR1 and CDR2 are MNHEY and SVGAGI. Trimming cost V 2 bases and J 6 bases; bases outside gene matches: 3.

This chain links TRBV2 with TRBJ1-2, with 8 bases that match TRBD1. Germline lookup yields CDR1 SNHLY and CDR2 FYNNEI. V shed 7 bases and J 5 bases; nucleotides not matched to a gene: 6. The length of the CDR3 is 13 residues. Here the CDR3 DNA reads TGTGCCAGCATTATGGACAGGGAGTATGGCTACACCTTC. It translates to CASIMDREYGYTF.

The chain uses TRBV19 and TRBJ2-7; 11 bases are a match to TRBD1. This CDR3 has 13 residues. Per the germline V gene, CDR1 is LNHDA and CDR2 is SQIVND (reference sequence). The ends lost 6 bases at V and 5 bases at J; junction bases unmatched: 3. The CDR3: CASRGQGGNEQYF. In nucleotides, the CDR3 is TGTGCCAGTAGGGGACAGGGGGGAAACGAGCAGTACTTC.

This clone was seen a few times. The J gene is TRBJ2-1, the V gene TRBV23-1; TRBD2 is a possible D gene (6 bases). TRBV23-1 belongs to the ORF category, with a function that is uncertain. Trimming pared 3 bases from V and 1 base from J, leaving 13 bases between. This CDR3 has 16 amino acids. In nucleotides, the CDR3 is TGCGCCAGCAGTCACCGTGGGGGGTCGTCCTACAATGAGCAGTTCTTC. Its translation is CASSHRGGSSYNEQFF.

CDR3 residues: CASIYRQGAEKLFF. The CDR3 DNA is TGTGCCAGTATCTACCGACAGGGGGCTGAAAAACTGTTTTTT. V usage is TRBV19 and J usage is TRBJ1-4, with 10 bases identical to TRBD1. The CDR3 loop spans 14 amino acids. V lost 7 bases to trimming and J lost 7 bases; unmatched junction nucleotides: 6. From germline, CDR1 is LNHDA and CDR2 SQIVND (reference sequence).

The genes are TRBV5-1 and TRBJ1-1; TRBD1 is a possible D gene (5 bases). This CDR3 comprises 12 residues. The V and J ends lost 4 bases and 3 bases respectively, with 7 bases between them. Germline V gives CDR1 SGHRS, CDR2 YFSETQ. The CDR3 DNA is TGCGCCAGCAGCCCGGGGCACACTGAAGCTTTCTTT. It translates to CASSPGHTEAFF.

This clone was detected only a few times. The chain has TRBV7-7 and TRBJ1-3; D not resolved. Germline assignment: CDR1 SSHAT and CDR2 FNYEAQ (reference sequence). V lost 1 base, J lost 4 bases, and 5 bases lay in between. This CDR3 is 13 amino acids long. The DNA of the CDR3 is TGTGCCAGCAGCTTAGAGGTCGGAAACACCATATATTTT. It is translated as CASSLEVGNTIYF.

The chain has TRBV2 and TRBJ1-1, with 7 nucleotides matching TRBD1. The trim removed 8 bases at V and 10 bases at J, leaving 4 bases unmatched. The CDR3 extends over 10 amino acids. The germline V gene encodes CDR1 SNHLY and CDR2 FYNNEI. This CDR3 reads CASLQGGAFF. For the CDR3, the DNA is TGTGCCAGCCTGCAGGGGGGAGCTTTCTTT.

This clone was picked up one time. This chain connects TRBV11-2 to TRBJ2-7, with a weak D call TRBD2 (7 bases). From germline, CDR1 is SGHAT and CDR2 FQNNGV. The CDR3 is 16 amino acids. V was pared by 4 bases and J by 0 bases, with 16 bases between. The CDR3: CASSYFVGGGSYEQYF. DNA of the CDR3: TGTGCCAGCAGCTACTTTGTAGGGGGGGGCTCCTACGAGCAGTACTTC.

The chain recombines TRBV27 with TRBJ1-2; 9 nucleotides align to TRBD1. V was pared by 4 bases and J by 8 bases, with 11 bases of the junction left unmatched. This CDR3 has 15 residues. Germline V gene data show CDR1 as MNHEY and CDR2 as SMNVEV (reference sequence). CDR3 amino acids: CASSWGTGGAGGYTF. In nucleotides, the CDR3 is TGTGCCAGCAGTTGGGGTACAGGGGGCGCGGGGGGCTACACCTTC.

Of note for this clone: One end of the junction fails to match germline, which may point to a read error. The CDR3 loop reads CASSERQGEGYIF. In DNA form, the CDR3 reads TGTGCCAGCAGTGAGCGACAGGGTGAGGGCTACATCTTC. The V and J genes are TRBV25-1 and TRBJ1-2, with TRBD1 identical over 7 bases. The CDR3 is made up of 13 amino acids. CDR1 and CDR2 from the germline V gene are MGHDK and SYGVNS.

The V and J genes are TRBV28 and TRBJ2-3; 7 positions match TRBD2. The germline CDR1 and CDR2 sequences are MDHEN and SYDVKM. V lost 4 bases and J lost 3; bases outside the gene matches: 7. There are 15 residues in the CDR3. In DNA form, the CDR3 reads TGTGCCAGCAGTTCGAGGACTAGTTGGACAGATACGCAGTATTTT. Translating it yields CASSSRTSWTDTQYF.

Here the CDR3 reads CASSFGQGDTDTQYF. In nucleotides, the CDR3 is TGTGCCAGCAGTTTCGGACAGGGGGATACAGATACGCAGTATTTT. This sequence joins TRBV28 and TRBJ2-3, with 10 nucleotides matching TRBD1. The germline V gene encodes CDR1 MDHEN and CDR2 SYDVKM. The CDR3 extends over 15 amino acids. The V gene end was trimmed by 3 bases and the J gene end by 3 bases; junction bases not matched to a gene: 3.